This T cell receptor (beta chain) was identified during a study of T-cell memory formation after mild COVID-19. CDR1 is LNHNV, CDR2 YYDKDF, per germline (reference sequence). Deletions cut 0 bases from V and 5 bases from J, with 13 bases between. The CDR3 length is 15 residues. Researchers used 5'RACE with constant-segment primers to make TCR alpha and TCR beta cDNA libraries that carry sample barcodes and UMIs. TCRdb independently ran MiXCR on the 5' RACE reads; one entry per CDR3 protein. The profile shows nearly 110,000 distinct CDR3 sequences, around 14% of them singletons. This clonotype showed up many times. Its antigen is not identified. General study results and limits: A second wave of clones peaked on day 37, and their SARS-CoV-2 specificity went unconfirmed. That cross-reactive memory joined was suggested by some responding clones appearing in pre-infection memory.

Specimen: PBMCs or a T cell subset sorted from them (not recorded which). The receptor was isolated from a man between 18 and 35 years old who had mild COVID-19 (a few samples of this study predate the infection). Cell type and time point are not known. The chain joins TRBV15 to TRBJ2-5; D is perhaps TRBD1 or TRBD2 (6 bases each). The CDR3 region is CATSREGGNGETQYF. CDR3 DNA sequence: TGTGCCACCAGCAGAGAAGGGGGGAACGGGGAGACCCAGTACTTC.